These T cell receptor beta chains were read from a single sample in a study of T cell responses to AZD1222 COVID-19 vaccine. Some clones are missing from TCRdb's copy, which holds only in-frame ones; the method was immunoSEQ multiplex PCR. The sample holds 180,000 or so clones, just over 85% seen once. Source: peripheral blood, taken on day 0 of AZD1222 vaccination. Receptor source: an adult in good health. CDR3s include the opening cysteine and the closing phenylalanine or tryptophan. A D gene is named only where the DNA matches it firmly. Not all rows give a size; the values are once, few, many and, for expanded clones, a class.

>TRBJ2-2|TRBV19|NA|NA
TGTGCCAGTAGACCACAGGGACCGAACACCGGGGAGCTGTTTTTT
CASRPQGPNTGELFF
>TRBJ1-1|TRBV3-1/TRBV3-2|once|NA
TGTGCCAGCAGCCGAAAACGGGGAGGATACACTGAAGCTTTCTTT
CASSRKRGGYTEAFF
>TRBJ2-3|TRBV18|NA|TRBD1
TGTGCCAGCTCACCCGGGACAGTCAGCACAGATACGCAGTATTTT
CASSPGTVSTDTQYF
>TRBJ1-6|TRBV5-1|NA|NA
TGCGCCAGCAGCCGCGGAGGGGGGGTTAATTCACCCCTCCACTTT
CASSRGGGVNSPLHF
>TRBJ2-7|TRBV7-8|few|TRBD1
TGTGCCAGCAGCTTAGGGACAGGGGCTTACGAGCAGTACTTC
CASSLGTGAYEQYF
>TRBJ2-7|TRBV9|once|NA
TGTGCCAGCAGCGTAGAGGGCAGGCCCACCTACGAGCAGTACTTC
CASSVEGRPTYEQYF
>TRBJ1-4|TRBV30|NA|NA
TGTGCCTGGAGGGGCGGGCTAGACGAAAAACTGTTTTTT
CAWRGGLDEKLFF
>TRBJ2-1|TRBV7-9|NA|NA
TGTGCCAGCAGGCAAGACTACAATGAGCAGTTCTTC
CASRQDYNEQFF
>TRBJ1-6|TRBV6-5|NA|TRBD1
TGTGCCAGCAGGGGACAGGGCAATTCACCCCTCCACTTT
CASRGQGNSPLHF
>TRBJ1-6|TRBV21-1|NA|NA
TGTGCCAGCAGATCGACGGCCGGAAAGAATTCACCCCTCCACTTT
CASRSTAGKNSPLHF
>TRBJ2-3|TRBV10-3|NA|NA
TGTGCCATCAGTGTCGGACAGAGCACAGATACGCAGTATTTT
CAISVGQSTDTQYF
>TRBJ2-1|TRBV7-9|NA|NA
TGTGCCAGCAGCCTACCACCGAGGGCTGAGCAGTTCTTC
CASSLPPRAEQFF
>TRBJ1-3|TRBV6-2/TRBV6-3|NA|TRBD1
TGTGCCAGCAGTTCTTGGACAGGGGCTGGAAACACCATATATTTT
CASSSWTGAGNTIYF
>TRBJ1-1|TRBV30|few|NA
TGTGCCTGGACCTTGAACGCTGAAGCTTTCTTT
CAWTLNAEAFF
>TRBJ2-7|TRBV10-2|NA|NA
TGCGCCAGCAGTGGACGGACCTACGAGCAGTACTTC
CASSGRTYEQYF
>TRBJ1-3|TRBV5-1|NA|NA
TGCGCCAGCAGCTCGACCCATGACTCTGGAAACACCATATATTTT
CASSSTHDSGNTIYF
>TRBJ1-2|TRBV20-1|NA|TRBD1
TGCAGTGCTAGTGACAGGGTCTATGGCTACACCTTC
CSASDRVYGYTF
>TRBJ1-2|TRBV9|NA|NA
TGTGCCAGCGGAGGGGGAAATGGCTACACCTTC
CASGGGNGYTF
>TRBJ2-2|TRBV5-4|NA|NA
TGTGCCAGCAGCCAATTCCAGAACACCGGGGAGCTGTTTTTT
CASSQFQNTGELFF
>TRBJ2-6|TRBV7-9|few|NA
TGTGCCAGCTGGGTCGTATCTGGGGCCAACGTCCTGACTTTC
CASWVVSGANVLTF
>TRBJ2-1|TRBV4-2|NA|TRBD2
TGTGCCAGCAGCCAAGGTAACGGGGGGGCTGGTCCCAACAATGAGCAGTTCTTC
CASSQGNGGAGPNNEQFF
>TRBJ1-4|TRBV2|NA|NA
TGTGCCAGCAGCGCAGGGTTCCCTAATGAAAAACTGTTTTTT
CASSAGFPNEKLFF
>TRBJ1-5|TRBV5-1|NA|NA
TGCGCCAGCAGCTTGGGAGATTATAGCAATCAGCCCCAGCATTTT
CASSLGDYSNQPQHF
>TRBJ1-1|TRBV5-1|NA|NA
TGCGCCAGCAGCAGCAGGGTCCGCCCTCTTGAAGCTTTCTTT
CASSSRVRPLEAFF
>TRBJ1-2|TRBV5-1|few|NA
TGCGCCAGCAGCTTTTACCACGAGACTAACTATGGCTACACCTTC
CASSFYHETNYGYTF
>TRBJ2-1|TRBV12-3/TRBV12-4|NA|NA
TGTGCCAGCAGTTTACGTGACAATGAGCAGTTCTTC
CASSLRDNEQFF
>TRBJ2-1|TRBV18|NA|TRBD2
TGTGCCAGCTCACCTGACGGACTAGCAAATGAGCAGTTCTTC
CASSPDGLANEQFF
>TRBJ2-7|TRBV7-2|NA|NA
TGTGCCAGCAGCTTAAAGTGGGGCAGCTCCTACGAGCAGTACTTC
CASSLKWGSSYEQYF
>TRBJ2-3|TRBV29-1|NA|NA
TGCAGCGTAAACGGGGGCACAGATACGCAGTATTTT
CSVNGGTDTQYF
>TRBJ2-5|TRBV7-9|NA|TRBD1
TGTGCCAGCAGCCCGCGGGACAGGGGCGTTTTCGAGACCCAGTACTTC
CASSPRDRGVFETQYF
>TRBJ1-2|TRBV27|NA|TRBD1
TGTGCCAGCAGGAGGGTGAGGACAGGGGAAGGTGGCTACACCTTC
CASRRVRTGEGGYTF
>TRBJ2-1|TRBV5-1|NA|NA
TGCGCCAGCAGCTTGTCGGGACGCTACAACAATGAGCAGTTCTTC
CASSLSGRYNNEQFF
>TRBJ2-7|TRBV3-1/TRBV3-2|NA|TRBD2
TGTGCCAGCAGCTCCGGACTAGCCGACGAGCAGTACTTC
CASSSGLADEQYF
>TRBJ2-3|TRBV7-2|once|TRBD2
TGTGCCAGCAGCTCCCGGACTAGCGGCACAGATACGCAGTATTTT
CASSSRTSGTDTQYF
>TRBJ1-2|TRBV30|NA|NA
TGTGCCTGGAGCAACGGGGGAAACTATGGCTACACCTTC
CAWSNGGNYGYTF
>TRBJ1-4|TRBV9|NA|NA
TGTGCCAGCAGCGTAGAGGGCACAACCGGCGAAAAACTGTTTTTT
CASSVEGTTGEKLFF
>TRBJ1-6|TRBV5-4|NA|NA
TGTGCCAGCAACACCGAAGGACGGTGGGATTCACCCCTCCACTTT
CASNTEGRWDSPLHF
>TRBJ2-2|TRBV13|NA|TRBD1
TGTGCCAGCAGCTTAGGGGGACAGGGGGCGAACACCGGGGAGCTGTTTTTT
CASSLGGQGANTGELFF
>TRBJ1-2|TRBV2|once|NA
TGTGCCAGCAGGCCTGGCTACACCTTC
CASRPGYTF
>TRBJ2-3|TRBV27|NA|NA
TGTGCCAGCAGCCAGACCCTAATCACAGATACGCAGTATTTT
CASSQTLITDTQYF
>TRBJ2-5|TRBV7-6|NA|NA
TGTGCCAGCAGCCCCATTTCGGTGGCAGGTCGCCAAGAGACCCAGTACTTC
CASSPISVAGRQETQYF
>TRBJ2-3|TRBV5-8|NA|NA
TGTGCCAGCAGCTCGGTCCAAGACCGCACAGATACGCAGTATTTT
CASSSVQDRTDTQYF
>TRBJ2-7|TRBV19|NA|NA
TGTGCCAGTAGTCCCCCCGGGGGAACGCCCTCCTACGAGCAGTACTTC
CASSPPGGTPSYEQYF
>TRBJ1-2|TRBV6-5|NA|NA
TGTGCCAGCATGCGGCCGGGACAAGTTTACTATGGCTACACCTTC
CASMRPGQVYYGYTF
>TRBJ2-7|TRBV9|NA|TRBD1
TGTGCCAGCAGCGGCGGAGCGGGGACAGGGTTCCACGAGCAGTACTTC
CASSGGAGTGFHEQYF
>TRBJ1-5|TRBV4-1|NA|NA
TGCGCCAGCAGCCAAGAGCGGCGGGATCAGCCCCAGCATTTT
CASSQERRDQPQHF
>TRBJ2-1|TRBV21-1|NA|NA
TGTGCCAGCAGCATATCAAGCGGCAAGCAGTTCTTC
CASSISSGKQFF
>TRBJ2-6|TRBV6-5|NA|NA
TGTGCCAGCAGACTGGGGGTATCGGGGGCCAACGTCCTGACTTTC
CASRLGVSGANVLTF
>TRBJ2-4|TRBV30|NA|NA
TGTGCCTGGAGTCGGACTAAGACAAACATTCAGTACTTC
CAWSRTKTNIQYF
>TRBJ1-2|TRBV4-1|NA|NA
TGCGCCAGCAGCCCTATCCGGGACGTAACCTATGGCTACACCTTC
CASSPIRDVTYGYTF